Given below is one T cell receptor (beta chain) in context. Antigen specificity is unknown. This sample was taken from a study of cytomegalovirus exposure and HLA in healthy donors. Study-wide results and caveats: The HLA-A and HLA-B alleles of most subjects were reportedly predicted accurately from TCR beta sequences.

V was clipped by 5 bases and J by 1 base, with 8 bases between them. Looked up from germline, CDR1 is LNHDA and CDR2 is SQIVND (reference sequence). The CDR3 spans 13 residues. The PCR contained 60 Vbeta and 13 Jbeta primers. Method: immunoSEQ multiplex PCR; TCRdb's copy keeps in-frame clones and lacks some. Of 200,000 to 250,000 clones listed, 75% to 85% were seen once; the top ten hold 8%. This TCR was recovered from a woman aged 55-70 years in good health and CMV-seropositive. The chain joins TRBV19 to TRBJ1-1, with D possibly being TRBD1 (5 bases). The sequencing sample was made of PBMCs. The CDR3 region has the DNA TGTGCCAGTAGTTCAGGACAGAACACTGAAGCTTTCTTT. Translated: CASSSGQNTEAFF.